Below are 22 T cell receptor beta chains sequenced from a single sample in a study of lymphopenia after photon versus proton radiotherapy. Data came from immunoSEQ multiplex PCR; TCRdb stores just in-frame clones and leaves some out. The sample lists more than 45,000 clones, 80% to 95% occurring once. Sequenced material: peripheral blood, taken from a patient treated with photon-based radiotherapy. The receptors were sampled from a woman in her forties with cholangiocarcinoma.

The V and J genes are TRBV11-2 and TRBJ1-2; D gene ambiguous. CDR1 and CDR2 from the germline V gene are SGHAT and FQNNGV. V was trimmed by 5 bases and J by 5 bases, leaving 9 bases between them. The CDR3 spans 12 residues. The CDR3 loop reads CASSASMYGYTF. DNA of the CDR3: TGTGCCAGCAGCGCCTCGATGTATGGCTACACCTTC.

The chain has TRBV4-3 and TRBJ2-7, with no clear D. CDR1 and CDR2 from the germline V gene are LGHNA and YSLEER. This CDR3 spans 16 amino acids. V lost 1 base and J lost 0, with 13 bases in between. CDR3 bases: TGCGCCAGCAGCCAAGGTACATGGGCGAGCTCCTACGAGCAGTACTTC. Residues: CASSQGTWASSYEQYF.

The chain is built from TRBV6-1 and TRBJ2-3; possible D gene TRBD2, 6 bases. CDR1 is MNHNS and CDR2 is SASEGT in the germline V gene. This CDR3 spans 13 amino acids. V was cut by 10 bases and J by 1 base, with 12 bases left in between. The DNA for the CDR3 is TGTGCCACCGAGGAGCGGGGCACAGATACGCAGTATTTT. Protein: CATEERGTDTQYF.

Of note for this clone: A junction end diverges from the germline sequence, so it may reflect a read error. The genes are TRBV7-7 and TRBJ2-5; 11 positions agree with TRBD2. Germline-derived CDR1 and CDR2 are SSHAT and FNYEAQ (reference sequence). The CDR3 consists of 15 residues. As DNA, the CDR3 is TGTGCTAGCAGCTTTAGCGGGGGGGTAGGGGAGACCCAGTACTTC. It translates to CASSFSGGVGETQYF.

The chain recombines TRBV10-2 with TRBJ2-7; no definite D call. The CDR3 totals 15 residues. Germline loops: CDR1 WSHSY, CDR2 SAAADI. The ends were cut back, 3 bases at V and 0 bases at J, with 12 bases in the middle. CDR3 coding DNA: TGCGCCAGCAGTGAATCGGCAGGAAGCTCCTACGAGCAGTACTTC. The encoded protein is CASSESAGSSYEQYF.

V usage is TRBV19 and J usage is TRBJ2-1; 13 nucleotides match TRBD2. The CDR3 is 15 amino acids. Germline trimming cut 10 bases from V and 7 bases from J; bases unmatched to any gene: 10. Germline V gene sequence: CDR1 LNHDA, CDR2 SQIVND (reference sequence). In DNA, the CDR3 is TGTGCCACCTCCCTCGGGACTAGCGGGAATAATGAGCAGTTCTTC. It is translated as CATSLGTSGNNEQFF.

The chain couples TRBV13 to TRBJ2-7, with D hard to call. Trimming shortened V by 5 bases and J by 5 bases, and 13 bases separated the two germline ends. From germline, CDR1 is PRHDT and CDR2 FYEKMQ (reference sequence). This CDR3 spans 13 amino acids. CDR3 coding DNA: TGTGCCAGCAGCACCCCTGGCGGAGACGAGCAGTACTTC. It yields the protein CASSTPGGDEQYF.

The V call is TRBV9, the J call TRBJ1-1, with D unresolved. Per germline, CDR1 SGDLS and CDR2 YYNGEE. The CDR3 is 14 amino acids. Trimming took off 0 bases at V and 4 bases at J, with 10 bases between the two ends. CDR3 nucleotides: TGTGCCAGCAGCGTAGATGGTTCGGCCACTGAAGCTTTCTTT. It specifies CASSVDGSATEAFF.

The chain carries TRBV5-4 and TRBJ1-1, with D hard to call. The CDR3 is 13 amino acids. From germline, CDR1 is SGHNT and CDR2 YYREEE (reference sequence). V was pared by 2 bases and J by 5 bases, with 10 bases between. This chain's CDR3 is CASSLPGVTEAFF. DNA of the CDR3: TGTGCCAGCAGCTTACCCGGGGTGACTGAAGCTTTCTTT.

This clone has just one count. The chain recombines TRBV7-9 with TRBJ2-1; TRBD2 agrees at 10 bases. Germline V gene lookup returns CDR1 SEHNR and CDR2 FQNEAQ (reference sequence). The V segment lost 3 bases and the J segment 8 bases; nucleotides outside the gene matches: 4. This CDR3 has 14 residues. In DNA, the CDR3 is TGTGCCAGCAGCTTTGGACTAGCGGTGGATGAGCAGTTCTTC. Encoded protein: CASSFGLAVDEQFF.

This clone was counted once. The chain is built from TRBV6-5 and TRBJ1-2; D not resolved. The V and J ends lost 1 base and 3 bases respectively, with 6 bases between them. Per germline, CDR1 MNHEY and CDR2 SVGAGI. The CDR3 contains 13 residues. CDR3 sequence reads: CASSYFRDYGYTF. The CDR3 region has the DNA TGTGCCAGCAGTTACTTCAGAGACTATGGCTACACCTTC.

In nucleotides, the CDR3 is TGTGCCAGCAGTATCTATACAGTCGCCGGGGAGCTGTTTTTT. Amino acids: CASSIYTVAGELFF. V gene TRBV6-1 combines with J gene TRBJ2-2; the D is unclear. The CDR3 extends over 14 amino acids. The germline gives CDR1 MNHNS, CDR2 SASEGT. V lost 5 bases and J lost 6, with 13 bases in between.

The chain combines TRBV28 with TRBJ1-1, with D hard to call. The CDR3 runs 13 residues. The germline V and J ends were trimmed by 6 bases and 11 bases, with 19 bases remaining between them. Germline V gene data show CDR1 as MDHEN and CDR2 as SYDVKM. DNA of the CDR3: TGTGCCAGCAGGGACCGGGCCGCCAGGTCTGCTTTCTTT. It is translated as CASRDRAARSAFF.

The chain is built from TRBV6-5 and TRBJ1-1; D might be TRBD1 (6 bases). CDR1 MNHEY and CDR2 SVGAGI come from the germline V gene. V was shortened by 5 bases and J by 1 base, with 11 bases between the two germline ends. The CDR3 runs 14 residues. CDR3 region: CASSTRGPNTEAFF. DNA of the CDR3: TGTGCCAGCAGTACCAGGGGCCCGAACACTGAAGCTTTCTTT.

The V call is TRBV11-2, the J call TRBJ2-3; TRBD2 is a possible D gene (7 bases). The germline V and J ends were trimmed by 0 bases and 7 bases, with 17 bases remaining between them. The CDR3 consists of 16 residues. Germline loops: CDR1 SGHAT, CDR2 FQNNGV. CDR3 sequence (DNA): TGTGCCAGCAGCTTAGAAAGGGGGGGACTTCCTAATACGCAGTATTTT. It specifies CASSLERGGLPNTQYF. Full variable domain (outside the CDR3, taken from reference TRBV11-2 and TRBJ2-3): EAGVAQSPRYKIIEKRQSVAFWCNPISGHATLYWYQQILGQGPKLLIQFQNNGVVDDSQLPKDRFSAERLKGVDSTLKIQPAKLEDSAVYLCASSLERGGLPNTQYFGPGTRLTVL.

The genes are TRBV28 and TRBJ1-2, with a possible D match to TRBD1 (5 bases). This CDR3 contains 14 residues. In germline, CDR1 is MDHEN, CDR2 SYDVKM. Trimming shortened V by 4 bases and J by 3 bases, and 12 bases separated the two germline ends. The CDR3 region is CASSSSGRDYGYTF. The CDR3 DNA follows: TGTGCCAGCAGTTCTTCAGGGAGGGACTATGGCTACACCTTC.

The V and J genes are TRBV19 and TRBJ1-3; D not certain. From germline, CDR1 is LNHDA and CDR2 SQIVND (reference sequence). CDR3 length: 14 amino acids. V was clipped by 6 bases and J by 2 bases, with 11 bases between them. Here the CDR3 reads CASSLVGTGNTIYF. As DNA, the CDR3 is TGTGCCAGTAGCCTCGTGGGTACTGGAAACACCATATATTTT.

The chain employs TRBV5-1 and TRBJ2-5; 8 nucleotides align to TRBD2. This CDR3 comprises 16 residues. Germline CDR1 SGHRS, CDR2 YFSETQ. The junction had 10 bases not matched to a gene; V was cut back by 4 bases and J by 2 bases. The CDR3 nucleotides read TGCGCCAGCAGCCCCGTTGGCGTAGCGGGGCAAGAGACCCAGTACTTC. This sequence encodes CASSPVGVAGQETQYF.

The rearrangement joins TRBV4-2 to TRBJ1-6; D call uncertain. V lost 4 bases and J lost 5, with 6 bases in between. The CDR3 consists of 13 residues. Looked up from germline, CDR1 is LGHNA and CDR2 is YNFKEQ. In DNA, the CDR3 is TGTGCCAGCAGCCCCCGGGATAATTCACCCCTCCACTTT. It codes for CASSPRDNSPLHF.

J is TRBJ2-3 and V is TRBV15; no clear D. This CDR3 has 14 amino acids. V was shortened by 0 bases and J by 4 bases, with 8 bases between the two germline ends. Germline V gene sequence: CDR1 LNHNV, CDR2 YYDKDF (reference sequence). CDR3 DNA: TGTGCCACCAGCAGAGAGGGGTATCCAGATACGCAGTATTTT. This translates into CATSREGYPDTQYF.

The chain combines TRBV19 with TRBJ1-1; D is perhaps TRBD1 (5 bases). The CDR3 sequence is 13 residues long. Trimming cost V 5 bases and J 5 bases, with 12 bases left between them. The V gene's germline CDR1 is LNHDA and CDR2 SQIVND (reference sequence). CDR3 protein: CASSEEGRTEAFF. In nucleotides, the CDR3 is TGTGCCAGTAGTGAGGAGGGGCGAACTGAAGCTTTCTTT.

Comment on this clone: The identical CDR3 is also encoded by other nucleotide sequences in the sample. The rearrangement uses TRBV2 and TRBJ2-5; no firm D call. V lost 2 bases to trimming and J lost 5 bases, with 15 bases between them. CDR3 length equals 15 residues. Per germline, CDR1 SNHLY and CDR2 FYNNEI. CDR3 in amino acids: CASSEYRALTETQYF. In DNA form, the CDR3 reads TGTGCCAGCAGTGAATATAGGGCACTGACGGAGACCCAGTACTTC.